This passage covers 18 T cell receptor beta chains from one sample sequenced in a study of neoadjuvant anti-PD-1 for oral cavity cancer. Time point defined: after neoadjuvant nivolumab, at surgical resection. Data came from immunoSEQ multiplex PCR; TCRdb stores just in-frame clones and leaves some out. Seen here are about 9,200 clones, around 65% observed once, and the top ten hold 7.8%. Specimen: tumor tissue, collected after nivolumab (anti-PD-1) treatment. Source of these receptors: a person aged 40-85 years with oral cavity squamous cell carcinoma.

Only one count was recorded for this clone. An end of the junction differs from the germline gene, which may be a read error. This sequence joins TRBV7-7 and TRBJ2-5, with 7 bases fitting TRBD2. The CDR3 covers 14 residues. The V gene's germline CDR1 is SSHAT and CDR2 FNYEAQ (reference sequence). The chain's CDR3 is CASSLETGGKTQYF. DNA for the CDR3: TGTGCTAGCAGCTTAGAAACCGGGGGGAAGACCCAGTACTTC.

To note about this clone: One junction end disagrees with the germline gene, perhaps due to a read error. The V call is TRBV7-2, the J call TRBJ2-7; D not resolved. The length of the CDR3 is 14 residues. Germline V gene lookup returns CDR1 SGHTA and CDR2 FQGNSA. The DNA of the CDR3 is TGTGCCAGCACCTTAGGGAACCTGGGCTACGAGCAGTACTTC. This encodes CASTLGNLGYEQYF.

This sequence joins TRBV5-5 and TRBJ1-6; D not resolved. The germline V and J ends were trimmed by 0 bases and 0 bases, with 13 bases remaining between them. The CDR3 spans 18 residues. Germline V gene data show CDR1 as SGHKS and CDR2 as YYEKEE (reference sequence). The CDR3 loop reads CASSLEPSASSYNSPLHF. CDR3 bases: TGTGCCAGCAGCTTGGAACCGTCGGCTAGCTCCTATAATTCACCCCTCCACTTT.

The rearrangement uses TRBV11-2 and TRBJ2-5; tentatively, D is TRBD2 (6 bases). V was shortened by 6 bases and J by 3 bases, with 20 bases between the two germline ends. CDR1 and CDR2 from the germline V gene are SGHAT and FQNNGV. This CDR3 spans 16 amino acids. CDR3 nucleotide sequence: TGTGCCAGCAGATCCCACAATGGAGGGGTCAAAGAGACCCAGTACTTC. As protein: CASRSHNGGVKETQYF.

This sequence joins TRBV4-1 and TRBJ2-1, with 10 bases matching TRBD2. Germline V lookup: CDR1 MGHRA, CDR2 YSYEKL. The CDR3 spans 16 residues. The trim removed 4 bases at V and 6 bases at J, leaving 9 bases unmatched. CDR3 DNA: TGCGCCAGCAGCCTCGGTTGGATAGCGGGGGGCAATGAGCAGTTCTTC. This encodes CASSLGWIAGGNEQFF.

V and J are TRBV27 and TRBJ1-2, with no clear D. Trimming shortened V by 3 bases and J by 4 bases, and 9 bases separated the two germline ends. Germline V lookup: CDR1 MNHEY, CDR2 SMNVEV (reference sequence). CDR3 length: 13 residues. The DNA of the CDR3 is TGTGCCAGCAGTTTTCCAGGAGGCTATGGCTACACCTTC. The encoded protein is CASSFPGGYGYTF.

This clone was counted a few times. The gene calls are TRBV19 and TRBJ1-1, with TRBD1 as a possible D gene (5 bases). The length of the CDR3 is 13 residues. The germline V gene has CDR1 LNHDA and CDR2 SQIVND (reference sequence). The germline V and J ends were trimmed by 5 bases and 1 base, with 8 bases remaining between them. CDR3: CASSPTGNTEAFF. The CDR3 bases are TGTGCCAGTAGTCCCACAGGGAACACTGAAGCTTTCTTT.

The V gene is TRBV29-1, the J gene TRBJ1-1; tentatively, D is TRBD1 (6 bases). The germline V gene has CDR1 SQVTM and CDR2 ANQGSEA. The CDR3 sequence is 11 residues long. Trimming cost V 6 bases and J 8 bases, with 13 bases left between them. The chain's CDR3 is CSVGDRMEAFF. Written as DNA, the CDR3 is TGCAGCGTGGGAGACAGGATGGAAGCTTTCTTT. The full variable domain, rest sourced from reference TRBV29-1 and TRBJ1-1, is SAVISQKPSRDICQRGTSLTIQCQVDSQVTMMFWYRQQPGQSLTLIATANQGSEATYESGFVIDKFPISRPNLTFSTLTVSNMSPEDSSIYLCSVGDRMEAFFGQGTRLTVV.

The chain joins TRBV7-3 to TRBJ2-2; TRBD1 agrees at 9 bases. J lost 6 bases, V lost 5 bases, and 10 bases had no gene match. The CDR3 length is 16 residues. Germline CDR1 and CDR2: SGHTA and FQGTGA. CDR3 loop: CASSLRSQGAPGELFF. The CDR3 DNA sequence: TGTGCCAGCAGCCTCCGGTCACAGGGGGCTCCCGGGGAGCTGTTTTTT.

The CDR3 sequence is CASSSGLEDSEQYF. The DNA for the CDR3 is TGTGCCAGCAGTTCCGGCCTCGAAGACTCCGAGCAGTACTTC. The chain has TRBV28 and TRBJ2-7; no firm D call. V gave up 4 bases and J gave up 6 bases, with 16 bases separating them. The CDR3 has 14 residues. Germline CDR1 is MDHEN and CDR2 is SYDVKM.

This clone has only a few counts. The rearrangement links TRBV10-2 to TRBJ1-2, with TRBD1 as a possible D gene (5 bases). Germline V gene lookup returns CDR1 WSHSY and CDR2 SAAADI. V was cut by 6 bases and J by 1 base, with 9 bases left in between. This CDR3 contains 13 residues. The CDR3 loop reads CASSPDINYGYTF. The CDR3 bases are TGCGCCAGCAGCCCGGACATTAACTATGGCTACACCTTC.

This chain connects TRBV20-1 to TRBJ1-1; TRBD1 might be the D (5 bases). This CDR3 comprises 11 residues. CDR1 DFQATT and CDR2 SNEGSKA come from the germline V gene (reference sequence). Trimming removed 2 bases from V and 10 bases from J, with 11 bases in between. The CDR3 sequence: CSARPQGLAFF. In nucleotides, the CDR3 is TGCAGTGCTAGACCTCAGGGTTTAGCTTTCTTT.

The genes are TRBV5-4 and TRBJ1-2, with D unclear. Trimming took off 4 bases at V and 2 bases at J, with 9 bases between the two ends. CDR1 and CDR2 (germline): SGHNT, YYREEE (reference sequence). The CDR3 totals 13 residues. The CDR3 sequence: CASSLQRNYGYTF. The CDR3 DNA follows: TGTGCCAGCAGCCTACAGCGAAACTATGGCTACACCTTC. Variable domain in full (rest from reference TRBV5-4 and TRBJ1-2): ETGVTQSPTHLIKTRGQQVTLRCSSQSGHNTVSWYQQALGQGPQFIFQYYREEENGRGNFPPRFSGLQFPNYSSELNVNALELDDSALYLCASSLQRNYGYTFGSGTRLTVV.

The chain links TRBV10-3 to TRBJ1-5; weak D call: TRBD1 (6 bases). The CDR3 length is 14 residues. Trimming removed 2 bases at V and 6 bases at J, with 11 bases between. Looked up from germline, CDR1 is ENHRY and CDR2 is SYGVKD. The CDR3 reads CAISEGGQTQPQHF. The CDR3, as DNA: TGTGCCATCAGTGAGGGGGGGCAGACTCAGCCCCAGCATTTT.

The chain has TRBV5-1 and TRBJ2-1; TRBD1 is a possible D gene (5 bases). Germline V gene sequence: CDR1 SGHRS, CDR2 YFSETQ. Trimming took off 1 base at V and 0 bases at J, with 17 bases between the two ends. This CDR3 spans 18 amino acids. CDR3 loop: CASSLNQGSVGSYNEQFF. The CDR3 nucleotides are TGCGCCAGCAGCTTGAATCAGGGAAGCGTAGGCTCCTACAATGAGCAGTTCTTC.

The DNA of the CDR3 is TGTGCCAGCAGCCCCCTGACAGTATATAGCAATCAGCCCCAGCATTTT. Residues: CASSPLTVYSNQPQHF. This sequence joins TRBV7-8 and TRBJ1-5; TRBD1 is a possible D gene (5 bases). V gave up 5 bases and J gave up 0 bases, with 14 bases separating them. This CDR3 has 16 residues. Germline V gene sequence: CDR1 SGHVS, CDR2 FQNEAQ.

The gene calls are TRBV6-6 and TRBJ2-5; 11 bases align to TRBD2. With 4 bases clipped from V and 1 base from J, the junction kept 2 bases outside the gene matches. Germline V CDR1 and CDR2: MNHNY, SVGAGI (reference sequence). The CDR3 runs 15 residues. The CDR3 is CASSFGLAGQETQYF. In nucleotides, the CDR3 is TGTGCCAGCAGTTTCGGACTAGCGGGCCAAGAGACCCAGTACTTC.

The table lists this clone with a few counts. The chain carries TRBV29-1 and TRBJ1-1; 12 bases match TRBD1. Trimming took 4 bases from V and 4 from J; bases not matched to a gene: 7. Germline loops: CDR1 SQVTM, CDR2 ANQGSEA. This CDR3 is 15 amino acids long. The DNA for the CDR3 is TGCAGCGTTGGGGGACAGGGGGCGGTAGGCACTGAAGCTTTCTTT. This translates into CSVGGQGAVGTEAFF.